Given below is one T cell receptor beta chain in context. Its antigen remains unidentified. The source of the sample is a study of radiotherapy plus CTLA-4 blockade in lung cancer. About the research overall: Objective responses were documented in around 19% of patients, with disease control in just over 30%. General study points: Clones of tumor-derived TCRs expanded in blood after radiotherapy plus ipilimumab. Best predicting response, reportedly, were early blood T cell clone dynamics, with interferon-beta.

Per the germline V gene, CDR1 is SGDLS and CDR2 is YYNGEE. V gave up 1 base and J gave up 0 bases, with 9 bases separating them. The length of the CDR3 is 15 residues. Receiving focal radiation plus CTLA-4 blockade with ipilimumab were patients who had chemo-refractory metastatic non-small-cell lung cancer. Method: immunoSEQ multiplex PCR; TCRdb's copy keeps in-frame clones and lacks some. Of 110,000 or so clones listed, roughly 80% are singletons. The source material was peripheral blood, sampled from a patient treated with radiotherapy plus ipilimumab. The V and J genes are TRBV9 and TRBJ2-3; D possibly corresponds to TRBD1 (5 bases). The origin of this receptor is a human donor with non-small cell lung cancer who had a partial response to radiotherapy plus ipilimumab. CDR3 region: CASSVSPGSTDTQYF. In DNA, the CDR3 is TGTGCCAGCAGCGTAAGTCCAGGGAGCACAGATACGCAGTATTTT.